This T cell receptor beta chain was documented in a study of blood T cell repertoires in COVID-19. In the study overall: The United States, Italy and Spain supplied acute and convalescent COVID-19 samples.

The CDR3 length is 15 residues. Germline trimming cut 5 bases from V and 6 bases from J; bases unmatched to any gene: 10. Per the germline V gene, CDR1 is MGHRA and CDR2 is YSYEKL. Individuals drawn from some 25 US areas were roughly 18 to 89 years old. Clones were read by immunoSEQ multiplex PCR, and TCRdb kept only the in-frame ones, dropping some. Among about 240,000 clones listed, 87% were seen once. The chain combines TRBV4-1 with TRBJ2-7; 10 positions match TRBD1. This sequence originates from a woman in her thirties with acute COVID-19. Sequenced sample: PBMCs or T cells enriched from blood (not recorded which). The CDR3 sequence: CASSLPGTGDAEQYF. For the CDR3, the DNA is TGCGCCAGCAGCTTGCCCGGGACAGGGGATGCCGAGCAGTACTTC.